The entry below describes one T cell receptor beta chain. Its target is unknown. Researchers ran the PCR with 60 Vbeta and 13 Jbeta primers. The assay was immunoSEQ multiplex PCR, and TCRdb's table has in-frame clones only and misses some. The repertoire has 150,000 to 200,000 clones, about 80% of them found once; the top ten carry 2% to 2.5%. This sample is part of a study of cytomegalovirus exposure and HLA in healthy donors. Whole-study findings and limits: An observed cluster of highly shared sequence variants was recorded as a likely sequencing artifact.

V lost 0 bases and J 3 bases, leaving 12 bases between the germline ends. Looked up from germline, CDR1 is SGHRS and CDR2 is YFSETQ. This CDR3 contains 15 residues. The source material was PBMCs. This chain links TRBV5-1 with TRBJ1-2; D is unclear. This receptor was obtained from a woman in her twenties or thirties in good health and CMV-seropositive. CDR3 sequence: CASSLVTAGDYGYTF. DNA of the CDR3: TGCGCCAGCAGCTTGGTTACAGCCGGGGACTATGGCTACACCTTC.